The clone carrying this T cell receptor (beta chain) is a singleton in its sample. This sample is drawn from a study of blood T cell repertoires in COVID-19. The protocol was immunoSEQ multiplex PCR, while the TCRdb copy is restricted to in-frame clones and leaves out a portion. The data contain tens of thousands of clones, roughly four fifths of them singletons. Germline loops: CDR1 SGDLS, CDR2 YYNGEE. This CDR3 comprises 15 residues. Trimming took 3 bases from V and 0 from J; bases not matched to a gene: 4. Sequenced sample: peripheral blood. The chain joins TRBV9 to TRBJ2-7; TRBD1 aligns across 9 bases. The sequence derives from a human donor in a cohort sampled during active COVID-19. CDR3 in amino acids: CASSGQQGASYEQYF. The CDR3 DNA reads TGTGCCAGCAGCGGACAACAGGGGGCCTCCTACGAGCAGTACTTC.